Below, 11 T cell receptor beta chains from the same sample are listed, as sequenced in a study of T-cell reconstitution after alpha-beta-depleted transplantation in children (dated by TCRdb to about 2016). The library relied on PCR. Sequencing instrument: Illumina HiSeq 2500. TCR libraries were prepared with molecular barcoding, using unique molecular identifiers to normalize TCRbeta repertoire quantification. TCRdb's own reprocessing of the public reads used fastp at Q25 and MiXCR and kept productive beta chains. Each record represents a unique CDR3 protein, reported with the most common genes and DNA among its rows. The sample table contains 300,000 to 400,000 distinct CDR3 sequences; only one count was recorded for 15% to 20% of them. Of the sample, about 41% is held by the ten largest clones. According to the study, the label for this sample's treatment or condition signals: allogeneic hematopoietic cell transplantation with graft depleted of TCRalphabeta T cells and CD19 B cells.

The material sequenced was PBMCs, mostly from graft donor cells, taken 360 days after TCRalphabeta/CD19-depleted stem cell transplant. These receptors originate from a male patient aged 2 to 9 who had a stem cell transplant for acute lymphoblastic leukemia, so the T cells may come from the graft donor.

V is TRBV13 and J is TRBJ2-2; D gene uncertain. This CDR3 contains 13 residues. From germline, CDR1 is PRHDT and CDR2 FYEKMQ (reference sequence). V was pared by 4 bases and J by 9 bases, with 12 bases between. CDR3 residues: CASSSLGKRELFF. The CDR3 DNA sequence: TGTGCCAGCAGCTCCCTAGGGAAAAGGGAGCTGTTTTTT.

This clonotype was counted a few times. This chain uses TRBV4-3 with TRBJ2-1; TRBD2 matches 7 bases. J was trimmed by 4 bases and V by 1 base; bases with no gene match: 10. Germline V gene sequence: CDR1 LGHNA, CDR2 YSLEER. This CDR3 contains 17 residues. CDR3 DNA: TGCGCCAGCAGCCAAGCAGGATGGCGGGAGAGATACAATGAGCAGTTCTTC. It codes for CASSQAGWRERYNEQFF.

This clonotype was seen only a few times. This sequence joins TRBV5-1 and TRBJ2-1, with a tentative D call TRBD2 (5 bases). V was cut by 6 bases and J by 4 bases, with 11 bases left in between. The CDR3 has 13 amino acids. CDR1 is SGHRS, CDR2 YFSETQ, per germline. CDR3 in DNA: TGCGCCAGCAAAGAGACTACTTACAATGAGCAGTTCTTC. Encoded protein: CASKETTYNEQFF.

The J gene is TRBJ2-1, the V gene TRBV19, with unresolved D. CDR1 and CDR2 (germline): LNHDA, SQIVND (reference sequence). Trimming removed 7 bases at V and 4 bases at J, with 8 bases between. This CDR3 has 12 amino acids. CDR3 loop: CASKGWYNEQFF. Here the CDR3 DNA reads TGTGCCAGTAAAGGGTGGTACAATGAGCAGTTCTTC.

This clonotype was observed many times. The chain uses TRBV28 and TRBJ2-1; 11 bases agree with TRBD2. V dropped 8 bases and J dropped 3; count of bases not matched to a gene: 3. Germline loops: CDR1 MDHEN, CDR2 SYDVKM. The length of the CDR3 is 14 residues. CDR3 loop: CASLSGRGYNEQFF. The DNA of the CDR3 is TGTGCCAGCCTTAGCGGGAGGGGCTACAATGAGCAGTTCTTC.

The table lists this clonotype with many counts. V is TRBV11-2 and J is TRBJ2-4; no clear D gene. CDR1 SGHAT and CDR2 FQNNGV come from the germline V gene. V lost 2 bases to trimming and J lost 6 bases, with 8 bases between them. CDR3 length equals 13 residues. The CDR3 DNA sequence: TGTGCCAGCAGCTTAAGCGCATCAAACATTCAGTACTTC. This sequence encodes CASSLSASNIQYF.

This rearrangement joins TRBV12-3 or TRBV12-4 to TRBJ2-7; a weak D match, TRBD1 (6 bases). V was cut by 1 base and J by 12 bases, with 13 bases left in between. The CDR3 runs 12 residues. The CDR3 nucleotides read TGTGCCAGCAGTTTAGGGACAGCGGTTCCGTACTTC. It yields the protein CASSLGTAVPYF.

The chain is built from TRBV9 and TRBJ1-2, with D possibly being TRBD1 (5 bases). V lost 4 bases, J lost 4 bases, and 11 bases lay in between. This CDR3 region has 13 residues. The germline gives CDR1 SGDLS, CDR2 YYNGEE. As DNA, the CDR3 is TGTGCCAGCAGCTCCCGACAGCCCTATGGCTACACCTTC. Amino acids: CASSSRQPYGYTF. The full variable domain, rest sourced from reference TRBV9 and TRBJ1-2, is DSGVTQTPKHLITATGQRVTLRCSPRSGDLSVYWYQQSLDQGLQFLIQYYNGEERAKGNILERFSAQQFPDLHSELNLSSLELGDSALYFCASSSRQPYGYTFGSGTRLTVV.

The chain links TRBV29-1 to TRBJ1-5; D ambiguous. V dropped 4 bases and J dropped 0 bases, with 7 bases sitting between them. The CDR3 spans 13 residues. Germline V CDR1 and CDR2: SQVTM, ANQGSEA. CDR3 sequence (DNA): TGCAGCGTTGGAGGCGATAGCAATCAGCCCCAGCATTTT. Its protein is CSVGGDSNQPQHF.

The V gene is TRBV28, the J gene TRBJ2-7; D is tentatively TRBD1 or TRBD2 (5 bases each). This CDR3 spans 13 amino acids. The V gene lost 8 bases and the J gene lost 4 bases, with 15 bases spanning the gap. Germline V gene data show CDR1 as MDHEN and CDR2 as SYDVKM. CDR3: CASHPSGGYEQYF. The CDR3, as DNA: TGTGCCAGCCATCCTTCTGGGGGTTACGAGCAGTACTTC.

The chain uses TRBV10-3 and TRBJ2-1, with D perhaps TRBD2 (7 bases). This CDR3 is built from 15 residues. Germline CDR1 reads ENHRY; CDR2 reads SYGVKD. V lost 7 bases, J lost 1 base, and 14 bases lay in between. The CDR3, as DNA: TGTGCCATCAAGGGGGGAGGGGGATCCTACAATGAGCAGTTCTTC. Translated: CAIKGGGGSYNEQFF.